This TCR beta chain is from a study of PD-1 blockade in classical Hodgkin lymphoma. Study-wide points: Patients newly diagnosed and complete responders had comparable baseline diversity. No one has yet defined what causes the repertoire differences, which may be disease activity or prior therapy. Healthy donors were reported to have higher baseline TCR diversity than newly diagnosed patients.

Using immunoSEQ multiplex PCR, the repertoire was profiled, and TCRdb retains in-frame clones only, with some absent. The repertoire holds some 15,000 clones, with about four fifths as singletons. With 8 bases clipped from V and 11 bases from J, the junction kept 15 bases outside the gene matches. The germline V gene has CDR1 WNHNN and CDR2 SYGVQD (reference sequence). The CDR3 extends over 14 amino acids. In every patient, relapse followed autologous stem cell transplantation, while exposure to brentuximab vedotin differed. Concerning this clone: Its antigen is undetermined.

The chain carries TRBV10-1 and TRBJ2-5, with TRBD1 matching 9 bases. The TCR sequence derives from a human donor with classical Hodgkin lymphoma. The sequencing used peripheral blood mononuclear cells (PBMCs), collected before the second cycle of nivolumab. For the CDR3, the DNA is TGCGCCAGCGGGGGGGACAGGGTGCTTCGGGAGCAGTACTTC. As protein: CASGGDRVLREQYF.